The present entry profiles one T cell receptor beta chain with its context. Its target is not known. Produced via immunoSEQ multiplex PCR; TCRdb's table is partial and in-frame only. The sample lists 350,000 to 450,000 clones; roughly 90% were seen once. This specimen belongs to a study of Ad26.COV2.S vaccination and SARS-CoV-2 variants. About the study: Donor had been placed in the Ad26.COV2.S arm of the COV1001 trial.

The study, taken as a whole, reports: The TCR breadth and depth analyses may have produced an underestimate of total T cell responses.

Treatment defined: about 20 received Ad26.COV2.S at low or high dose, single or two shots; 5 received placebo; per-sample allocation not given. Sampling occurred on day 63 after the first vaccine or placebo injection. Whoever gave the sample was an adult aged 18-55 years in Boston. The CDR3 is made up of 17 amino acids. Germline CDR1 is KGHSH and CDR2 is LQKENI. V was clipped by 6 bases and J by 2 bases; unmatched bases: 13. V and J are TRBV18 and TRBJ2-5; 9 bases fit TRBD1. This receptor was identified in a person between 18 and 65 years old who received the Ad26.COV2.S COVID-19 vaccine or a placebo. The specimen was peripheral blood, collected in a trial of Ad26.COV2.S vaccine versus placebo. The CDR3 spells CASSTAPGQGYQETQYF. The CDR3 nucleotides read TGTGCCAGCTCGACCGCCCCGGGACAGGGTTATCAAGAGACCCAGTACTTC. The full variable domain, its missing parts supplied by reference TRBV18 and TRBJ2-5, is NAGVMQNPRHLVRRRGQEARLRCSPMKGHSHVYWYRQLPEEGLKFMVYLQKENIIDESGMPKERFSAEFPKEGPSILRIQQVVRGDSAAYFCASSTAPGQGYQETQYFGPGTRLLVL.